The rows below give T cell receptor beta chains drawn from one sample of a study of PD-L1 blockade in urothelial cancer. Clones were sequenced by immunoSEQ multiplex PCR, and TCRdb holds only the in-frame ones, with some missing. The data contain 25,000 to 35,000 clones, around 80% of them seen just once; the ten biggest clones take up around 3%. The starting material was PBMCs, obtained around atezolizumab (anti-PD-L1) treatment. These receptors all come from a man between 65 and 80 years old with urothelial cancer. Each CDR3 is given with its conserved first and last residue. D genes are given only for firm matches. The size field is filled for only some rows; it gives once, few, many or a size class.

CDR3aa: CASGTGNYNSPLHF; CDR3nt: TGTGCCAGCGGCACGGGAAACTATAATTCACCCCTCCACTTT; abundance: -; j_gene: TRBJ1-6; v_gene: TRBV6-5; d_gene: -
CDR3aa: CASRTEELGSTEAFF; CDR3nt: TGTGCCAGCAGGACTGAAGAGTTGGGGAGCACTGAAGCTTTCTTT; abundance: -; j_gene: TRBJ1-1; v_gene: TRBV7-9; d_gene: -
CDR3aa: CATSRDQGGYTF; CDR3nt: TGTGCCACCAGCAGAGATCAGGGGGGCTACACCTTC; abundance: few; j_gene: TRBJ1-2; v_gene: TRBV15; d_gene: -
CDR3aa: CASSSQQVGETQYF; CDR3nt: TGCGCCAGCAGCTCCCAGCAGGTTGGAGAGACCCAGTACTTC; abundance: -; j_gene: TRBJ2-5; v_gene: TRBV5-1; d_gene: -
CDR3aa: CASTQEGTGIGELFF; CDR3nt: TGTGCCAGCACCCAGGAAGGGACAGGGATCGGGGAGCTGTTTTTT; abundance: -; j_gene: TRBJ2-2; v_gene: TRBV6-6; d_gene: TRBD1
CDR3aa: CASSLAGRDIGEQFF; CDR3nt: TGTGCCAGCAGCTTAGCGGGCAGGGATATCGGTGAGCAGTTCTTC; abundance: -; j_gene: TRBJ2-1; v_gene: TRBV7-2; d_gene: -
CDR3aa: CAWSVEWKLFF; CDR3nt: TGTGCCTGGAGTGTCGAGTGGAAACTGTTTTTT; abundance: -; j_gene: TRBJ1-4; v_gene: TRBV30; d_gene: -
CDR3aa: CATSRTSGTSGRADAYF; CDR3nt: TGTGCCACCAGCAGAACCTCCGGGACTAGCGGGAGGGCCGATGCGTACTTC; abundance: -; j_gene: TRBJ2-7; v_gene: TRBV15; d_gene: TRBD2
CDR3aa: CASSPRVLAANEQFF; CDR3nt: TGTGCCAGCAGCCCAAGGGTCCTAGCGGCCAATGAGCAGTTCTTC; abundance: few; j_gene: TRBJ2-1; v_gene: TRBV6-5; d_gene: TRBD2
CDR3aa: CASPLSWRGEQYF; CDR3nt: TGTGCCAGCCCCTTATCTTGGAGGGGAGAGCAGTACTTC; abundance: -; j_gene: TRBJ2-7; v_gene: TRBV27; d_gene: -
CDR3aa: CASSLVGGRDEKLFF; CDR3nt: TGCGCCAGCAGCTTGGTAGGGGGCCGTGATGAAAAACTGTTTTTT; abundance: once; j_gene: TRBJ1-4; v_gene: TRBV5-1; d_gene: TRBD1
CDR3aa: CASREGQVGYTEAFF; CDR3nt: TGTGCCAGCCGAGAGGGACAGGTAGGGTACACTGAAGCTTTCTTT; abundance: -; j_gene: TRBJ1-1; v_gene: TRBV27; d_gene: TRBD1